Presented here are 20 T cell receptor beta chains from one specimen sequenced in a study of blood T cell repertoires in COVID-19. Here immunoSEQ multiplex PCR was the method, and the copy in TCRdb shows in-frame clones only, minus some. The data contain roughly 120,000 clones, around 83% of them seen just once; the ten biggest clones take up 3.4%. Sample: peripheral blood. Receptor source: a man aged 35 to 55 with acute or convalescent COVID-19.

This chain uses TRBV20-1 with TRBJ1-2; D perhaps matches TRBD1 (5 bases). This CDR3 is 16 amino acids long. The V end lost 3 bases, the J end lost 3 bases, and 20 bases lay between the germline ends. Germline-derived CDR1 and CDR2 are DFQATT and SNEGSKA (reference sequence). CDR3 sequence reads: CSASKGPTDPHYGYTF. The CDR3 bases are TGCAGTGCTAGTAAGGGTCCGACAGACCCCCACTATGGCTACACCTTC.

CDR3 nucleotide sequence: TGTGCCAGCAGCGAGGGCAGTACTGAAGCTTTCTTT. Its translation is CASSEGSTEAFF. V usage is TRBV3-1 (or the pseudogene TRBV3-2) and J usage is TRBJ1-1; D remains unclear. V was clipped by 5 bases and J by 5 bases, with 9 bases between them. Germline CDR1 LGHDT, CDR2 YNNKEL (reference sequence). CDR3 length equals 12 residues.

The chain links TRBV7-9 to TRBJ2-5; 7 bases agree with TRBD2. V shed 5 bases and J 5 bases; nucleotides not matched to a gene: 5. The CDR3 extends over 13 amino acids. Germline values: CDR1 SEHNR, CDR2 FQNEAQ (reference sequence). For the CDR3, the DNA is TGTGCCAGCAGCCCCTGGGAGGGGGAGACCCAGTACTTC. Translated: CASSPWEGETQYF. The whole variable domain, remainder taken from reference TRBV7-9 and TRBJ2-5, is DTGVSQNPRHKITKRGQNVTFRCDPISEHNRLYWYRQTLGQGPEFLTYFQNEAQLEKSRLLSDRFSAERPKGSFSTLEIQRTEQGDSAMYLCASSPWEGETQYFGPGTRLLVL.

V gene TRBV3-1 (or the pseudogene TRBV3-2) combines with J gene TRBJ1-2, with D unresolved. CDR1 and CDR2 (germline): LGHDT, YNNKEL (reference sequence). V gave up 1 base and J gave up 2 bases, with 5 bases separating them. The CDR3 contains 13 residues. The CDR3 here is CASSQAGNYGYTF. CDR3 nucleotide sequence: TGTGCCAGCAGCCAAGCAGGAAACTATGGCTACACCTTC.

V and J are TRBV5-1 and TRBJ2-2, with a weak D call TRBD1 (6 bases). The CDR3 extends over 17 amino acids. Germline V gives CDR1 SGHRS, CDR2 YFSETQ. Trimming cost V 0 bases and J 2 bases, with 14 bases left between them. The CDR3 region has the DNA TGCGCCAGCAGCTTGGAGGTTCGGACAGCAAACACCGGGGAGCTGTTTTTT. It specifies CASSLEVRTANTGELFF.

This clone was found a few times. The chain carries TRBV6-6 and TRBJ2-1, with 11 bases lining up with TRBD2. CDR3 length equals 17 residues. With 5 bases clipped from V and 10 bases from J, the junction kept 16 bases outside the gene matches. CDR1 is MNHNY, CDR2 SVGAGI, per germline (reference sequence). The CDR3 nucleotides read TGTGCCAGCAGTCCTCGACCGACTATAGCGGGGGGGCTGGAGCAGTTCTTC. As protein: CASSPRPTIAGGLEQFF.

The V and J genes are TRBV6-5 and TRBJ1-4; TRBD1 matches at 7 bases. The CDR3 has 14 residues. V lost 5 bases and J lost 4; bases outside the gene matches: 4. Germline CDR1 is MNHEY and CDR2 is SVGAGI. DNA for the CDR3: TGTGCCAGCAGTAACCGGGACAGTAATGAAAAACTGTTTTTT. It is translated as CASSNRDSNEKLFF.

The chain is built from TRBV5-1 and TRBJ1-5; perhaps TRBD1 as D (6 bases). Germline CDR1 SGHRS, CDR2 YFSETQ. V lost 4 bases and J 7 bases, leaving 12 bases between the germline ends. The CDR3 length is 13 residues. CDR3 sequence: CASSTAGGQPQHF. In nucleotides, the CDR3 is TGCGCCAGCAGCACAGCTGGGGGCCAGCCCCAGCATTTT.

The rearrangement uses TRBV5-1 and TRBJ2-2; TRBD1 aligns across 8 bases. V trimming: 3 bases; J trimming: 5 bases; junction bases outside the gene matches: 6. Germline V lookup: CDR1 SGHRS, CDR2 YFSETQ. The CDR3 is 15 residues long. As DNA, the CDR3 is TGCGCCAGCAGCTCAGGGGGCGCGGTTACCGGGGAGCTGTTTTTT. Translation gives CASSSGGAVTGELFF.

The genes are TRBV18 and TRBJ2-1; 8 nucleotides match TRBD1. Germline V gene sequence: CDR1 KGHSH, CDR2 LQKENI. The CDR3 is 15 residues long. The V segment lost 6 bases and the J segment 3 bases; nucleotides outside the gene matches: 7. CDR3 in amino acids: CASSLDRADYNEQFF. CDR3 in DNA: TGTGCCAGCTCTCTGGACAGGGCGGACTACAATGAGCAGTTCTTC.

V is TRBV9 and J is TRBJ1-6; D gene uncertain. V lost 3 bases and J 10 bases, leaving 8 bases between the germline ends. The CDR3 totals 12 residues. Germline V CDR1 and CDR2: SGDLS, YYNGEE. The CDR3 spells CASSAVGSPLHF. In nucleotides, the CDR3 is TGTGCCAGCAGCGCCGTCGGGTCACCCCTCCACTTT.

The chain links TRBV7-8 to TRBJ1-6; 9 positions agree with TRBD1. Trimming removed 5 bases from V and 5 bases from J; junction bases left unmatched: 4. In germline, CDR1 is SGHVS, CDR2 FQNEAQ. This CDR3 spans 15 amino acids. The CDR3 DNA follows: TGTGCCAGCAGCCAGGACAGGGGAGATAATTCACCCCTCCACTTT. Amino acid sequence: CASSQDRGDNSPLHF.

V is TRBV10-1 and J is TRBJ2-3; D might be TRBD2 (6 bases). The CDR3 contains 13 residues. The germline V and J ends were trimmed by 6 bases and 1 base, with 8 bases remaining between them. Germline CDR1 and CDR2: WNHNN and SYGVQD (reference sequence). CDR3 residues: CASSSGGTDTQYF. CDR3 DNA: TGCGCCAGCAGCTCGGGGGGCACAGATACGCAGTATTTT.

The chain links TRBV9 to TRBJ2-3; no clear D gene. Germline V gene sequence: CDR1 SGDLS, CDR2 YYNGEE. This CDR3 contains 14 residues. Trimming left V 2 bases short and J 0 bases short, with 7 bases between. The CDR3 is CASSVQWSTDTQYF. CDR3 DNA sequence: TGTGCCAGCAGCGTCCAGTGGAGCACAGATACGCAGTATTTT.

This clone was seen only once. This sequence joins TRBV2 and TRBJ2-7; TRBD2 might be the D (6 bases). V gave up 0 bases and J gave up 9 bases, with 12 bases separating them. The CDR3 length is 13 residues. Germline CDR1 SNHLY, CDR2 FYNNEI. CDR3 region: CASSEALRGLQYF. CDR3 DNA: TGTGCCAGCAGTGAAGCGCTTCGGGGGTTGCAGTACTTC.

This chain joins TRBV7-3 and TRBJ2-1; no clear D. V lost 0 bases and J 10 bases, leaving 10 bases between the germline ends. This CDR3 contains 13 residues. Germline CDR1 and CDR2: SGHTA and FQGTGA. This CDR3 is CASSLTFGQEQFF. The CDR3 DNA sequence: TGTGCCAGCAGCTTAACCTTTGGGCAGGAGCAGTTCTTC. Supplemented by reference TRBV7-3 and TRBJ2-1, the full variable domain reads GAGVSQTPSNKVTEKGKYVELRCDPISGHTALYWYRQSLGQGPEFLIYFQGTGAADDSGLPNDRFFAVRPEGSVSTLKIQRTERGDSAVYLCASSLTFGQEQFFGPGTRLTVL.

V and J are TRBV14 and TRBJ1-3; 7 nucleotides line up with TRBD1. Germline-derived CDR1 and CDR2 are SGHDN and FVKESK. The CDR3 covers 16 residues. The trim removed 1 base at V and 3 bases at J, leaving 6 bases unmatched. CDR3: CASSQGARDSGNTIYF. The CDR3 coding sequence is TGTGCCAGCAGCCAAGGGGCAAGGGACAGTGGAAACACCATATATTTT.

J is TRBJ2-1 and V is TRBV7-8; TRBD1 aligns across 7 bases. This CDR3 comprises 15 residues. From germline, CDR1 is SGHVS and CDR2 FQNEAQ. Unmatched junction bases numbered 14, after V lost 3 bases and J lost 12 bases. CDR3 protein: CASSFGAGTAHGQFF. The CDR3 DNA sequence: TGTGCCAGCAGCTTCGGGGCTGGGACAGCCCACGGGCAGTTCTTC.

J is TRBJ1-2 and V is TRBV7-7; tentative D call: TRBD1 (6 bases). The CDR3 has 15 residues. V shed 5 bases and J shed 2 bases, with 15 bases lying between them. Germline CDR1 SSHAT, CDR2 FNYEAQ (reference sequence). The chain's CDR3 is CASSQEDSQNYGYTF. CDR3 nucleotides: TGTGCCAGCAGCCAAGAGGACAGCCAAAACTATGGCTACACCTTC.

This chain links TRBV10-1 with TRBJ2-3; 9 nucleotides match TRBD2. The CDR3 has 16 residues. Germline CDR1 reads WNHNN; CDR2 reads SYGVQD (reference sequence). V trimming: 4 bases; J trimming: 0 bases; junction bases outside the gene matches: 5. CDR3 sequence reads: CASSGLAGDSTDTQYF. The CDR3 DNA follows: TGCGCCAGCAGTGGGTTAGCGGGAGACAGCACAGATACGCAGTATTTT.